Below are 10 T cell receptor beta chains sequenced from a single sample in a study of blood T cell repertoires in COVID-19 (dated by TCRdb to about 2020). Library generation was performed with the immunoSEQ multiplex PCR assay. As stored in TCRdb, this immuneACCESS dataset retains in-frame rearrangements with V and J assigned. A fraction of the clones does not appear; measured against another copy, unresolved V genes explain less than half of the discrepancy, and the remainder lacks a known reason. This sample has about 440,000 clones in its table, and around 90% of those were observed once. The top ten clones comprise about 2% of the sample. The sequencing input was PBMCs or T cells enriched from blood (not recorded which). These receptors all stem from a woman under 30 with acute COVID-19.

This rearrangement joins TRBV15 to TRBJ1-1; D is perhaps TRBD1 (5 bases). Germline V gene data show CDR1 as LNHNV and CDR2 as YYDKDF (reference sequence). The CDR3 loop spans 16 amino acids. With 1 base removed from V and 3 bases from J, the gap between germline ends came to 15 bases. This CDR3 reads CATSRAQTALYTEAFF. CDR3 DNA sequence: TGTGCCACCAGCAGAGCTCAGACAGCACTCTACACTGAAGCTTTCTTT.

The rearrangement uses TRBV2 and TRBJ2-7; D is undetermined. The germline V gene has CDR1 SNHLY and CDR2 FYNNEI. The CDR3 runs to 14 residues. The ends were cut back, 4 bases at V and 4 bases at J, with 14 bases in the middle. CDR3: CASSVTDPRYEQYF. The DNA of the CDR3 is TGTGCCAGCAGTGTAACCGACCCCAGGTACGAGCAGTACTTC.

The V gene is TRBV19, the J gene TRBJ2-2; TRBD1 is a possible D gene (6 bases). From germline, CDR1 is LNHDA and CDR2 SQIVND (reference sequence). The CDR3 length is 17 residues. Trimming took 7 bases from V and 5 from J, leaving 23 bases between them. CDR3 DNA: TGTGCCAGTACCTCAACAGGGATCGCCCCGGGAACCGGGGAGCTGTTTTTT. Protein: CASTSTGIAPGTGELFF.

This chain joins TRBV4-3 and TRBJ2-1; D is possibly TRBD2 (5 bases). The germline V and J ends were trimmed by 1 base and 0 bases, with 10 bases remaining between them. The CDR3 loop spans 16 amino acids. Germline values: CDR1 LGHNA, CDR2 YSLEER. The CDR3 spells CASSQGGFNSYNEQFF. The CDR3 coding sequence is TGCGCCAGCAGCCAAGGAGGGTTCAACTCCTACAATGAGCAGTTCTTC.

V is TRBV19 and J is TRBJ1-1; D possibly corresponds to TRBD1 (6 bases). CDR3 length: 15 amino acids. The germline V gene encodes CDR1 LNHDA and CDR2 SQIVND (reference sequence). The V gene lost 7 bases and the J gene lost 5 bases, with 20 bases spanning the gap. The chain's CDR3 is CASTPGATARTEAFF. The CDR3 DNA is TGTGCCAGTACCCCAGGGGCAACCGCCAGGACTGAAGCTTTCTTT.

The chain combines TRBV7-9 with TRBJ1-6, with 11 bases that match TRBD1. The CDR3 is made up of 16 amino acids. Germline assignment: CDR1 SEHNR and CDR2 FQNEAQ (reference sequence). Trimming took 1 base from V and 9 from J; bases not matched to a gene: 5. The CDR3 loop reads CASSLELGQGVSPLHF. CDR3 DNA: TGTGCCAGCAGCTTAGAGCTGGGACAGGGGGTTTCACCCCTCCACTTT.

This clone was seen a handful of times. This chain uses TRBV5-1 with TRBJ1-1, with D maybe TRBD1 (6 bases). Looked up from germline, CDR1 is SGHRS and CDR2 is YFSETQ. V was shortened by 6 bases and J by 0 bases, with 12 bases between the two germline ends. The CDR3 is 14 residues long. The CDR3 protein is CASTGTSMNTEAFF. The DNA for the CDR3 is TGCGCCAGCACAGGGACATCAATGAACACTGAAGCTTTCTTT.

The V gene is TRBV7-9, the J gene TRBJ2-2, with no clear D. CDR3 length: 14 residues. The V end was cut by 1 base, the J end by 4 bases, with 7 bases between. Germline CDR1 and CDR2: SEHNR and FQNEAQ (reference sequence). The CDR3 DNA follows: TGTGCCAGCAGCTTAGGGGCACCCACCGGGGAGCTGTTTTTT. Translating it yields CASSLGAPTGELFF.

The table lists this clone with a count of one. This chain connects TRBV29-1 to TRBJ1-5; D gene ambiguous. Trimming took off 2 bases at V and 0 bases at J, with 5 bases between the two ends. Germline V gene sequence: CDR1 SQVTM, CDR2 ANQGSEA. The CDR3 sequence is 13 residues long. This CDR3 reads CSVEINSNQPQHF. As DNA, the CDR3 is TGCAGCGTTGAAATCAATAGCAATCAGCCCCAGCATTTT.

This clone was counted between two and nine times. V gene TRBV7-3 combines with J gene TRBJ2-1; a possible D gene is TRBD2 (6 bases). This CDR3 comprises 13 residues. V was trimmed by 4 bases and J by 4 bases, leaving 8 bases between them. CDR1 is SGHTA and CDR2 is FQGTGA in the germline V gene. The CDR3 region has the DNA TGTGCCAGCAGCTCGGGAGCTTACAATGAGCAGTTCTTC. Translated, it gives CASSSGAYNEQFF.